A selection of T cell receptor beta chains follows, all from one sample in a study of T cell responses to AZD1222 COVID-19 vaccine. Clones were read by immunoSEQ multiplex PCR, and TCRdb kept only the in-frame ones, dropping some. The data hold fewer than 110,000 clones, with roughly 91% observed a single time. Specimen: peripheral blood, collected on day 0 of AZD1222 vaccination. Source of these receptors: an adult in good health. The CDR3 runs from the conserved cysteine through the conserved F or W. The D gene is left open where the match is weak. Only part of the rows carry a size: once, few, many, or a class if the clone is expanded.

>TRBV5-3|TRBJ2-5|.|.
CARSRQQETQYF
TGTGCCAGAAGCAGGCAGCAAGAGACCCAGTACTTC
>TRBV3-1/TRBV3-2|TRBJ2-1|.|TRBD1
CASIQQGSGEQFF
TGTGCCAGCATCCAACAGGGGAGTGGTGAGCAGTTCTTC
>TRBV10-2|TRBJ2-7|.|TRBD1
CASSDSGQGGTYEQYF
TGCGCCAGCAGCGACTCGGGACAGGGAGGGACCTACGAGCAGTACTTC
>TRBV6-1|TRBJ1-6|.|.
CASSEYEQRSNSPLHF
TGTGCCAGCAGTGAATATGAACAGAGGTCTAATTCACCCCTCCACTTT
>TRBV27|TRBJ1-6|.|.
CASSLTTLNSPLHF
TGTGCCAGCAGTTTAACTACCCTTAATTCACCCCTCCACTTT
>TRBV28|TRBJ1-6|once|.
CASRTNSPLHF
TGTGCCAGCAGGACGAATTCACCCCTCCACTTT
>TRBV29-1|TRBJ2-7|.|TRBD1
CSVDAGTGHTGEQYF
TGCAGCGTCGACGCGGGGACAGGGCATACGGGCGAGCAGTACTTC
>TRBV28|TRBJ2-7|.|.
CASSLFASQAYEQYF
TGTGCCAGCAGTCTCTTTGCCTCACAGGCTTACGAGCAGTACTTC
>TRBV11-2|TRBJ1-5|.|.
CASSFWMAQPQHF
TGTGCCAGCAGCTTTTGGATGGCTCAGCCCCAGCATTTT
>TRBV19|TRBJ2-7|.|.
CASSIFSGASYEQYF
TGTGCCAGTAGTATATTTTCGGGAGCAAGTTACGAGCAGTACTTC
>TRBV6-2/TRBV6-3|TRBJ1-5|.|TRBD1
CASSDREVQHF
TGTGCCAGCAGTGACAGGGAAGTTCAGCATTTT
>TRBV5-4|TRBJ2-7|.|.
CASSSPAGDSYEQYF
TGTGCCAGCAGCTCCCCAGCAGGGGACTCCTACGAGCAGTACTTC
>TRBV19|TRBJ2-7|.|TRBD1
CASSQKGQGPSYEQYF
TGTGCCAGTTCTCAGAAGGGACAGGGCCCTTCCTACGAGCAGTACTTC
>TRBV28|TRBJ2-7|.|TRBD2
CASTRGGGSYEQYF
TGTGCCAGCACCCGCGGGGGGGGGTCCTACGAGCAGTACTTC
>TRBV5-8|TRBJ2-7|.|.
CASSLATGPSHEPYF
TGTGCCAGCAGCTTGGCGACAGGCCCGAGCCACGAGCCCTACTTC
>TRBV2|TRBJ2-2|.|.
CASSKGAASNTGELFF
TGTGCCAGCAGCAAAGGTGCGGCTAGTAACACCGGGGAGCTGTTTTTT
>TRBV5-4|TRBJ1-1|.|TRBD1
CASSTRTGGMNTEAFF
TGTGCCAGCAGCACCAGGACAGGGGGCATGAACACTGAAGCTTTCTTT
>TRBV29-1|TRBJ2-7|.|.
CSVTSGYEQYF
TGCAGCGTCACATCAGGGTACGAGCAGTACTTC
>TRBV19|TRBJ2-7|.|.
CASSIGTSISPYEQYF
TGTGCCAGTAGTATAGGAACTTCCATATCCCCCTACGAGCAGTACTTC
>TRBV7-2|TRBJ1-1|.|.
CASSSTADTEAFF
TGTGCCAGCAGTTCGACCGCAGACACTGAAGCTTTCTTT
>TRBV4-1|TRBJ2-7|.|TRBD1
CASSHPRKDRTYEQYF
TGCGCCAGCAGCCACCCAAGAAAGGACAGGACCTACGAGCAGTACTTC
>TRBV7-9|TRBJ2-2|few|TRBD2
CASRPGGNTGELFF
TGTGCCAGCAGACCGGGGGGGAATACCGGGGAGCTGTTTTTT
>TRBV28|TRBJ2-2|once|TRBD1
CASSLAGQGLTGELFF
TGTGCCAGCAGTTTAGCGGGACAGGGTTTAACCGGGGAGCTGTTTTTT
>TRBV18|TRBJ1-6|.|.
CASSPLDRSYNSPLHF
TGTGCCAGCTCACCGCTTGACCGGTCCTATAATTCACCCCTCCACTTT
>TRBV6-5|TRBJ1-1|.|.
CASRGQGRGEAFF
TGTGCCAGCAGGGGTCAGGGGCGGGGTGAAGCTTTCTTT
>TRBV9|TRBJ2-5|.|TRBD2
CASSEARRTSGQETQYF
TGTGCCAGCAGCGAGGCGAGGAGGACTAGCGGCCAAGAGACCCAGTACTTC
>TRBV29-1|TRBJ1-2|.|TRBD1
CSVVDRVGYGYTF
TGCAGCGTTGTCGACAGGGTTGGCTATGGCTACACCTTC
>TRBV28|TRBJ1-5|.|TRBD1
CASSPPEGGQPQHF
TGTGCCAGCAGTCCCCCCGAAGGGGGCCAGCCCCAGCATTTT
>TRBV7-2|TRBJ2-2|.|.
CASSFGPRTGELFF
TGTGCCAGCAGCTTCGGGCCTCGTACTGGGGAGCTGTTTTTT
>TRBV6-5|TRBJ1-2|.|TRBD1
CASSRDRVLGYTF
TGTGCCAGCAGCCGGGACAGGGTCCTTGGCTACACCTTC
>TRBV28|TRBJ2-1|.|.
CAIAGLGNEQFF
TGTGCCATCGCAGGGCTAGGGAATGAGCAGTTCTTC
>TRBV30|TRBJ2-7|.|.
CAWSGDSNSYEQYF
TGTGCCTGGAGTGGCGACTCGAACTCCTACGAGCAGTACTTC
>TRBV6-4|TRBJ1-1|.|.
CASSVSGTNTEAFF
TGTGCCAGCAGTGTGTCAGGAACGAACACTGAAGCTTTCTTT
>TRBV19|TRBJ1-2|.|TRBD1
CASSIREGASMFGGYTF
TGTGCCAGTAGTATAAGGGAGGGGGCGTCAATGTTTGGTGGCTACACCTTC
>TRBV19|TRBJ1-6|.|.
CASSTTGPLHF
TGTGCCAGTAGTACCACTGGGCCCCTCCACTTT
>TRBV7-6|TRBJ2-7|.|.
CASSLEKNKAGRMYF
TGTGCCAGCAGCTTAGAGAAGAACAAGGCAGGGCGCATGTACTTC
>TRBV19|TRBJ2-1|few|TRBD2
CASSQRQAGLKSNEQFF
TGTGCCAGTAGTCAAAGACAAGCGGGACTTAAGAGCAATGAGCAGTTCTTC
>TRBV18|TRBJ2-7|.|.
CASSLRDTYEQYF
TGTGCCAGCTCACTACGGGACACCTACGAGCAGTACTTC
>TRBV7-9|TRBJ1-2|.|.
CASLRGSEGYTF
TGTGCCAGTCTGCGGGGGAGTGAGGGCTACACCTTC
>TRBV7-3|TRBJ2-2|.|.
CASSFTGTLNTGELFF
TGTGCCAGCAGCTTTACCGGGACCCTCAACACCGGGGAGCTGTTTTTT
>TRBV24-1|TRBJ1-1|.|.
CATSEGSNTEAFF
TGTGCCACCAGTGAAGGGTCGAACACTGAAGCTTTCTTT